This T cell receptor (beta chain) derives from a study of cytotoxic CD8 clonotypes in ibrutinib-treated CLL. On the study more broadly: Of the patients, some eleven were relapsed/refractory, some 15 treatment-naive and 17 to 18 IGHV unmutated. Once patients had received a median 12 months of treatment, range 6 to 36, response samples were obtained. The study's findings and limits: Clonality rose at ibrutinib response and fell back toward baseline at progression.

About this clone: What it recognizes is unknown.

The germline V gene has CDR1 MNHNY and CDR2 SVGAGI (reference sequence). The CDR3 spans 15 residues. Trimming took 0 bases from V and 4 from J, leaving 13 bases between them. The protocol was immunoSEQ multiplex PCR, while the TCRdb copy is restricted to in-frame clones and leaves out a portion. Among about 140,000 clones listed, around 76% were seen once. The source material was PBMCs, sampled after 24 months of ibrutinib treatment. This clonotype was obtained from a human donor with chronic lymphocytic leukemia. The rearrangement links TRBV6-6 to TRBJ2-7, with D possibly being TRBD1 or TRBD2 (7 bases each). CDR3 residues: CASSYSGGGWYEQYF. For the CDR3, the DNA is TGTGCCAGCAGTTACTCGGGAGGGGGCTGGTACGAGCAGTACTTC.